These 23 T cell receptor beta chains originate from one sample sequenced in a study of response to subunit inactivated influenza vaccine. TCRdb fed the RT-PCR reads into MiXCR, producing one record per CDR3 protein. The sample has about 240,000 distinct CDR3 sequences, less than 15% seen once. The sequences come from non-naive T cells sorted from PBMCs, collected approximately 15 days before vaccination. The receptors were gathered from a man aged 45-65 years who received an inactivated influenza vaccine.

The V call is TRBV2, the J call TRBJ1-1, with D maybe TRBD1 (5 bases). Germline CDR1 reads SNHLY; CDR2 reads FYNNEI. This CDR3 region has 13 residues. V lost 1 base, J lost 7 bases, and 10 bases lay in between. In nucleotides, the CDR3 is TGTGCCAGCAGTGAAGGGGGACGGGGTGAAGCTTTCTTT. This gives the protein CASSEGGRGEAFF.

This clonotype was found a few times. In nucleotides, the CDR3 is TGTGCCAGCAGTCGACAAGGCCAGGCCTATGGCTACACCTTC. Residues: CASSRQGQAYGYTF. The rearrangement uses TRBV28 and TRBJ1-2, with D unclear. Trimming cost V 5 bases and J 4 bases, with 14 bases left between them. CDR1 and CDR2 (germline): MDHEN, SYDVKM. There are 14 residues in the CDR3.

The J gene is TRBJ2-3, the V gene TRBV2; 8 nucleotides match TRBD2. V was clipped by 8 bases and J by 8 bases; unmatched bases: 9. The CDR3 loop spans 13 amino acids. Germline V lookup: CDR1 SNHLY, CDR2 FYNNEI. As DNA, the CDR3 is TGTGCCAGCCGGCGGGAGGCCGATGGTACGCAGTATTTT. Translated, it gives CASRREADGTQYF.

The sample holds a few counts of this clonotype. The chain is built from TRBV12-3 or TRBV12-4 and TRBJ2-2; no clear D gene. The V and J ends lost 5 bases and 13 bases respectively, with 20 bases between them. The CDR3 covers 14 residues. The CDR3 DNA reads as TGTGCCAGCAGTCTCTCCGGCAGGCCGGGTAGGCTGTTTTTT. Protein: CASSLSGRPGRLFF.

This clonotype was observed at least ten times. The chain couples TRBV5-1 to TRBJ2-7; TRBD2 might be the D (6 bases). The V end was cut by 0 bases, the J end by 2 bases, with 9 bases between. There are 14 residues in the CDR3. Germline-derived CDR1 and CDR2 are SGHRS and YFSETQ. The CDR3 here is CASSLAGVAYEQYF. CDR3 nucleotides: TGCGCCAGCAGCTTGGCGGGAGTTGCCTACGAGCAGTACTTC. The full variable domain, rest sourced from reference TRBV5-1 and TRBJ2-7, is KAGVTQTPRYLIKTRGQQVTLSCSPISGHRSVSWYQQTPGQGLQFLFEYFSETQRNKGNFPGRFSGRQFSNSRSEMNVSTLELGDSALYLCASSLAGVAYEQYFGPGTRLTVT.

This clonotype has ten or more counts. The rearrangement joins TRBV5-1 to TRBJ1-5; TRBD1 agrees at 8 bases. The V segment lost 1 base and the J segment 4 bases; nucleotides outside the gene matches: 4. In germline, CDR1 is SGHRS, CDR2 YFSETQ. The length of the CDR3 is 15 residues. The CDR3 here is CASSLKTGGNQPQHF. The CDR3 DNA reads TGCGCCAGCAGCTTGAAAACAGGGGGAAATCAGCCCCAGCATTTT.

This clonotype came up a few times. This chain uses TRBV6-1 with TRBJ2-3; D remains unclear. The CDR3 sequence is 11 residues long. Looked up from germline, CDR1 is MNHNS and CDR2 is SASEGT. V was trimmed by 6 bases and J by 4 bases, leaving 5 bases between them. CDR3 sequence reads: CASRYADTQYF. In nucleotides, the CDR3 is TGTGCCAGCAGATACGCAGATACGCAGTATTTT.

The genes are TRBV11-2 and TRBJ1-1, with D possibly TRBD1 on 5 matching bases. The CDR3 has 12 residues. Trimming took off 5 bases at V and 10 bases at J, with 14 bases between the two ends. Germline V gene lookup returns CDR1 SGHAT and CDR2 FQNNGV. The CDR3 protein is CASSQNGGVAFF. The CDR3 DNA sequence: TGTGCCAGCAGCCAAAATGGGGGGGTAGCTTTCTTT.

This clonotype came up many times. The J gene is TRBJ2-1, the V gene TRBV24-1, with 8 bases aligning to TRBD2. V was clipped by 4 bases and J by 4 bases; unmatched bases: 2. The CDR3 has 14 amino acids. In germline, CDR1 is KGHDR, CDR2 SFDVKD. CDR3 DNA: TGTGCCACCAGTGACGGGGGGGGATACAATGAGCAGTTCTTC. Translation gives CATSDGGGYNEQFF.

The V call is TRBV5-1, the J call TRBJ2-7; 7 bases agree with TRBD2. The germline gives CDR1 SGHRS, CDR2 YFSETQ. V dropped 3 bases and J dropped 2; count of bases not matched to a gene: 5. The CDR3 length is 14 residues. CDR3 loop: CASSWGTMPYEQYF. The CDR3 DNA reads TGCGCCAGCAGCTGGGGGACTATGCCCTACGAGCAGTACTTC.

The J gene is TRBJ2-2, the V gene TRBV7-6; no reliable D call. Looked up from germline, CDR1 is SGHVS and CDR2 is FNYEAQ. The CDR3 spans 15 residues. V lost 2 bases, J lost 3 bases, and 10 bases lay in between. The CDR3 is CASSLSLTHTGELFF. For the CDR3, the DNA is TGTGCCAGCAGCTTATCCCTAACCCACACCGGGGAGCTGTTTTTT.

In its sample, this clonotype was seen a few times. CDR3 DNA sequence: TGCAGTGCTAGTTCGTCTAGCGGGAGGTCAGAGACCCAGTACTTC. Protein sequence: CSASSSSGRSETQYF. This chain links TRBV20-1 with TRBJ2-5; TRBD2 matches at 11 bases. The J segment lost 4 bases and the V segment lost 3 bases, leaving 7 bases of the junction unmatched. The CDR3 spans 15 residues. CDR1 DFQATT and CDR2 SNEGSKA come from the germline V gene (reference sequence).

This clonotype has more than one count but fewer than ten. The chain employs TRBV5-1 and TRBJ2-7; possible D gene TRBD1, 6 bases. The CDR3 contains 16 residues. Trimming stripped 4 bases from V and 5 bases from J, with 22 bases between. Germline lookup yields CDR1 SGHRS and CDR2 YFSETQ. DNA of the CDR3: TGCGCCAGCAGCCGTGGTGATACGACAGGTTCCAACGAGCAGTACTTC. This translates into CASSRGDTTGSNEQYF.

This clonotype has a handful of counts. The chain combines TRBV2 with TRBJ1-3, with D perhaps TRBD1 (5 bases). V shed 4 bases and J shed 0 bases, with 10 bases lying between them. The CDR3 loop spans 15 amino acids. CDR1 is SNHLY, CDR2 FYNNEI, per germline. This CDR3 is CASSVWDYSGNTIYF. In DNA, the CDR3 is TGTGCCAGCAGTGTATGGGACTACTCTGGAAACACCATATATTTT.

The chain is built from TRBV20-1 and TRBJ2-1, with 11 bases lining up with TRBD1. The CDR3 is made up of 15 amino acids. J gave up 4 bases and V 6 bases, and 8 bases lay outside the gene matches. Germline V CDR1 and CDR2: DFQATT, SNEGSKA (reference sequence). The CDR3 sequence: CSAFPGTGGYNEQFF. The CDR3 coding sequence is TGCAGTGCCTTTCCCGGGACAGGGGGTTACAATGAGCAGTTCTTC.

This clonotype has a count of ten or more. The rearrangement joins TRBV7-2 to TRBJ2-1; TRBD2 matches 8 bases. Trimming took 5 bases from V and 0 from J; bases not matched to a gene: 9. The germline CDR1 and CDR2 sequences are SGHTA and FQGNSA. The CDR3 runs to 17 residues. In DNA form, the CDR3 reads TGTGCCAGCAGCCCAAGGACTAGCTCGAACTCCTACAATGAGCAGTTCTTC. It encodes CASSPRTSSNSYNEQFF.

V usage is TRBV30 and J usage is TRBJ1-6, with D maybe TRBD1 (5 bases). Trimming cost V 2 bases and J 7 bases, with 6 bases left between them. CDR1 and CDR2 (germline): GTSNPN, SVGIG (reference sequence). This CDR3 contains 12 residues. CDR3 sequence reads: CAWSRTNSPLHF. Written as DNA, the CDR3 is TGTGCCTGGAGTAGGACAAATTCACCCCTCCACTTT.

This clonotype was recorded a few times. The chain combines TRBV27 with TRBJ2-1; D may be TRBD1 (6 bases). CDR1 MNHEY and CDR2 SMNVEV come from the germline V gene (reference sequence). CDR3 size: 13 residues. Trimming left V 10 bases short and J 4 bases short, with 14 bases between. CDR3 sequence reads: CAKTRQEYNEQFF. The CDR3 DNA follows: TGTGCCAAGACCAGACAGGAATACAATGAGCAGTTCTTC.

The chain is built from TRBV5-1 and TRBJ2-1; D may be TRBD1 (5 bases). Per germline, CDR1 SGHRS and CDR2 YFSETQ. V gave up 0 bases and J gave up 2 bases, with 9 bases separating them. This CDR3 has 15 residues. The CDR3 sequence is CASSLAAGPYNEQFF. The CDR3 DNA follows: TGCGCCAGCAGCTTGGCGGCAGGGCCCTACAATGAGCAGTTCTTC.

This clonotype was observed many times. The rearrangement links TRBV10-3 to TRBJ1-2, with unresolved D. Germline assignment: CDR1 ENHRY and CDR2 SYGVKD. The CDR3 extends over 14 amino acids. The ends were cut back, 2 bases at V and 5 bases at J, with 12 bases in the middle. The CDR3 spells CAISEPRARYGYTF. DNA for the CDR3: TGTGCCATCAGTGAGCCAAGGGCGCGGTATGGCTACACCTTC.

The chain is built from TRBV2 and TRBJ2-7, with D unresolved. Germline values: CDR1 SNHLY, CDR2 FYNNEI. The CDR3 covers 13 residues. V lost 5 bases, J lost 3 bases, and 11 bases lay in between. CDR3 protein: CASSRTQYYEQYF. CDR3 DNA sequence: TGTGCCAGCAGTCGGACCCAATACTACGAGCAGTACTTC.

The chain combines TRBV2 with TRBJ1-1; no clear D. Germline V CDR1 and CDR2: SNHLY, FYNNEI. Trimming took 7 bases from V and 4 from J, leaving 22 bases between them. The CDR3 extends over 16 amino acids. The CDR3 loop reads CASKRELGNPITEAFF. CDR3 nucleotide sequence: TGTGCCAGCAAGCGTGAGTTGGGGAACCCGATCACTGAAGCTTTCTTT. The full variable domain, rest sourced from reference TRBV2 and TRBJ1-1, is EPEVTQTPSHQVTQMGQEVILRCVPISNHLYFYWYRQILGQKVEFLVSFYNNEISEKSEIFDDQFSVERPDGSNFTLKIRSTKLEDSAMYFCASKRELGNPITEAFFGQGTRLTVV.

This clonotype was counted a few times. The rearrangement links TRBV5-1 to TRBJ2-7, with 10 bases lining up with TRBD2. From germline, CDR1 is SGHRS and CDR2 YFSETQ. The CDR3 spans 14 residues. The V and J ends lost 3 bases and 3 bases, in that order; junction bases with no gene match: 3. CDR3 protein: CASSSAGGLYEQYF. The CDR3, as DNA: TGCGCCAGCAGCTCAGCGGGGGGGCTCTACGAGCAGTACTTC.